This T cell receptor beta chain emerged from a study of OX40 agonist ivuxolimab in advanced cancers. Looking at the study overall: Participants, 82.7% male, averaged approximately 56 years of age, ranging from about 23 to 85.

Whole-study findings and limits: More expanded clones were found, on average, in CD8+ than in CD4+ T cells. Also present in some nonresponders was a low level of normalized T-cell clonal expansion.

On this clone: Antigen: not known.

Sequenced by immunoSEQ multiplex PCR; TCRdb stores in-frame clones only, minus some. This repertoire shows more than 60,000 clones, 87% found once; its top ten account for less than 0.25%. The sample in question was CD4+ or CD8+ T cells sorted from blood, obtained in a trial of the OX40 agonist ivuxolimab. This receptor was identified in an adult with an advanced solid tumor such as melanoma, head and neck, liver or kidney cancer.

The CDR3 nucleotides are TGCGCCAGCAGCTTGGGCGGACTAGTGTACAATGAGCAGTTCTTC. This translates into CASSLGGLVYNEQFF. The chain carries TRBV5-1 and TRBJ2-1; the match to TRBD2 covers 7 bases. CDR3 length: 15 amino acids. V gave up 0 bases and J gave up 4 bases; unmatched junction bases: 4. Germline CDR1 is SGHRS and CDR2 is YFSETQ.